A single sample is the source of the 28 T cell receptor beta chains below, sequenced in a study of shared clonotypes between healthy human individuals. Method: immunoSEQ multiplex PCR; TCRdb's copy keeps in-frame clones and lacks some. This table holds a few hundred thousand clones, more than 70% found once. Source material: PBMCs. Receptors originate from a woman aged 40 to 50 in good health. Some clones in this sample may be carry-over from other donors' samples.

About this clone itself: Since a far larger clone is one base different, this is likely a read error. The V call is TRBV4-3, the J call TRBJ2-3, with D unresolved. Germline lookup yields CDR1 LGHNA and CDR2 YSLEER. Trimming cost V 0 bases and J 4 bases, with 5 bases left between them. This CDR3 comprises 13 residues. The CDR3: CASSQDLADTQYF. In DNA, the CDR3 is TGCGCCAGCAGCCAAGATTTGGCAGATACGCAGTATTTT.

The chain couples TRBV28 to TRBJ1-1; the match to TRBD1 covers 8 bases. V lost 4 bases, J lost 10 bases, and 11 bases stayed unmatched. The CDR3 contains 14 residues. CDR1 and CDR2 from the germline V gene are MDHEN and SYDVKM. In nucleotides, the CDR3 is TGTGCCAGCAGTTATGACAGGGGCGGGTTCTTAGCTTTCTTT. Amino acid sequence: CASSYDRGGFLAFF.

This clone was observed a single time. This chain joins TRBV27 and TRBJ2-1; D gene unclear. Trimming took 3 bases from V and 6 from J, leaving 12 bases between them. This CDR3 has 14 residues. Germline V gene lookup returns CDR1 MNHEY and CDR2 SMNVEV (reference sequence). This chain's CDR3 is CASSLVGRSNEQFF. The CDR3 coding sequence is TGTGCCAGCAGTTTGGTGGGAAGAAGCAATGAGCAGTTCTTC.

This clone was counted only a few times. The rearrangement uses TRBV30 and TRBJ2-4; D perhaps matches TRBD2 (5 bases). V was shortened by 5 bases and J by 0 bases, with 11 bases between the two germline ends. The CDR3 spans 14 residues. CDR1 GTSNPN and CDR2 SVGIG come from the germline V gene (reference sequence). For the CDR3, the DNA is TGTGCCTGGGAAGCCGGGGAAGCCAAAAACATTCAGTACTTC. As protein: CAWEAGEAKNIQYF.

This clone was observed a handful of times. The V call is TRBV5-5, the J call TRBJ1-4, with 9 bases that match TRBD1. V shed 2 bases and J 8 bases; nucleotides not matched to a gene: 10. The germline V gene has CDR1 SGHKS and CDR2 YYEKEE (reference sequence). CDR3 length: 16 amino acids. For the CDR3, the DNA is TGTGCCAGCAGCTTTGGTTGGGGACAGGGCGTCGAAAAACTGTTTTTT. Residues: CASSFGWGQGVEKLFF.

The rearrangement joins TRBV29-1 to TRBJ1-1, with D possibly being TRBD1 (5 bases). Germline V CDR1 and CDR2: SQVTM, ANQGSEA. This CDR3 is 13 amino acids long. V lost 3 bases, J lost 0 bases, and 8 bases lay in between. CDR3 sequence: CSVDRGLNTEAFF. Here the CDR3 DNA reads TGCAGCGTTGATCGGGGCCTGAACACTGAAGCTTTCTTT.

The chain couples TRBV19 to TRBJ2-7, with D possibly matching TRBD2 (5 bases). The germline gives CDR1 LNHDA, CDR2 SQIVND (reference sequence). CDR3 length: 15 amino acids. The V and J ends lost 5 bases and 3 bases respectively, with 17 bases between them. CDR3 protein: CASSPRGYQGYEQYF. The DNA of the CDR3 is TGTGCCAGTAGTCCCCGAGGGTATCAAGGCTACGAGCAGTACTTC.

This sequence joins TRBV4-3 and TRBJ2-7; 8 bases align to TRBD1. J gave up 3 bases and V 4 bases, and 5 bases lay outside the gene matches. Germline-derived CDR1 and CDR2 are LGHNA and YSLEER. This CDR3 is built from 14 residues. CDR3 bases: TGCGCCAGCAGCCCACGACAGGGGAACTACGAGCAGTACTTC. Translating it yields CASSPRQGNYEQYF.

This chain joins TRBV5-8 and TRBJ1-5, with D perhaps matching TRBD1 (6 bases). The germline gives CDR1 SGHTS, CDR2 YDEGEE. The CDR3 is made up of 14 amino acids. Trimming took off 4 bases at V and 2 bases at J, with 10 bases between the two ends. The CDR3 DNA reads TGTGCCAGCAGCGCGAGGACAGGCAATCAGCCCCAGCATTTT. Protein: CASSARTGNQPQHF.

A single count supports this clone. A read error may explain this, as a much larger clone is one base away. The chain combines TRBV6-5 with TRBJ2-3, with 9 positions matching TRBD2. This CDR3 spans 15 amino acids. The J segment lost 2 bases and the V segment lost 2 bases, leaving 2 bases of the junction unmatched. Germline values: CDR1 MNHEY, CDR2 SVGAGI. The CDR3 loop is CASSYGGRATDTQYF. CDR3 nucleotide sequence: TGTGCCAGCAGTTACGGCGGGAGGGCCACAGATACGCAGTATTTT.

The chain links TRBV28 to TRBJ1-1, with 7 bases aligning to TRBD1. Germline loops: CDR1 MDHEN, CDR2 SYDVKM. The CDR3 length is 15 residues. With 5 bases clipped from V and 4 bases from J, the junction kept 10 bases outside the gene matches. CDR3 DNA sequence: TGTGCCAGCAGTCGACTGACAGGGCTCGGCACTGAAGCTTTCTTT. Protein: CASSRLTGLGTEAFF.

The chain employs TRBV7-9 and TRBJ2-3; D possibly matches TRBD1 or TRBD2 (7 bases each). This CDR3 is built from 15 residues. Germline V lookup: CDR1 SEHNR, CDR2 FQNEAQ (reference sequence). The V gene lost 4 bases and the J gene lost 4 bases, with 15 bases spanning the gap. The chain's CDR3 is CASSSQGGAPDTQYF. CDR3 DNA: TGTGCCAGCAGCTCCCAGGGGGGGGCCCCAGATACGCAGTATTTT.

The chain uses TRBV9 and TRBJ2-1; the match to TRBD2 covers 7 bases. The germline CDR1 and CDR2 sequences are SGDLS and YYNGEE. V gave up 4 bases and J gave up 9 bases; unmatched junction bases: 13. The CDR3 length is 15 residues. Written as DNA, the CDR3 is TGTGCCAGCAGCCCCTCGGCGGGAGTCTTTGGTGAGCAGTTCTTC. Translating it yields CASSPSAGVFGEQFF.

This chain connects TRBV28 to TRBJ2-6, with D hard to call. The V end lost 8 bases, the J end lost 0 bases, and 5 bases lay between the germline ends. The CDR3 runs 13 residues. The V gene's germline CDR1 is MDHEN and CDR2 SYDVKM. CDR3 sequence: CASYSSGANVLTF. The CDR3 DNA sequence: TGTGCCAGCTATTCCTCTGGGGCCAACGTCCTGACTTTC.

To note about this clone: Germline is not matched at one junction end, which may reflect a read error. The CDR3 is CASRAGGNEKCF. CDR3 in DNA: TGTGCCAGCAGAGCGGGAGGGAACGAGAAGTGCTTC. This chain joins TRBV6-5 and TRBJ2-7, with 10 positions matching TRBD2. There are 12 residues in the CDR3. Germline values: CDR1 MNHEY, CDR2 SVGAGI.

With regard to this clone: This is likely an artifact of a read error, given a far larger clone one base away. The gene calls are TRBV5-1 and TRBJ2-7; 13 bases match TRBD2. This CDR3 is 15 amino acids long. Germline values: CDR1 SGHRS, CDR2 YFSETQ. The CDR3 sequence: CSSSLGLAGPYEQYF. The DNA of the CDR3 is TGCTCCAGCAGCTTGGGACTAGCGGGGCCGTACGAGCAGTACTTC.

CDR3 residues: CASSIGTENQPQHF. The CDR3 coding sequence is TGTGCCAGCAGTATCGGGACGGAAAATCAGCCCCAGCATTTT. The V call is TRBV28, the J call TRBJ1-5; weak D call: TRBD1 (5 bases). The CDR3 runs to 14 residues. V was trimmed by 5 bases and J by 4 bases, leaving 12 bases between them. Germline values: CDR1 MDHEN, CDR2 SYDVKM.

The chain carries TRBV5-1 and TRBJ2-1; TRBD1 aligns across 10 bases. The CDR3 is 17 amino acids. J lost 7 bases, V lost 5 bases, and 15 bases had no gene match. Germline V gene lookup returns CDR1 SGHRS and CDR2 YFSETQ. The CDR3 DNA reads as TGCGCCAGCAGGGAGGACAGGGGGAATATTGATGGTAATGAGCAGTTCTTC. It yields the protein CASREDRGNIDGNEQFF.

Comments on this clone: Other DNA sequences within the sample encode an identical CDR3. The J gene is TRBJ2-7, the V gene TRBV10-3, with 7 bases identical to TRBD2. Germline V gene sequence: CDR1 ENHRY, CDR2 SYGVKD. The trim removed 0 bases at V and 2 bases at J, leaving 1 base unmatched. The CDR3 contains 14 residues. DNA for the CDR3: TGTGCCATCAGTGAGTCGGGGACTACCTACGAGCAGTACTTC. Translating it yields CAISESGTTYEQYF.

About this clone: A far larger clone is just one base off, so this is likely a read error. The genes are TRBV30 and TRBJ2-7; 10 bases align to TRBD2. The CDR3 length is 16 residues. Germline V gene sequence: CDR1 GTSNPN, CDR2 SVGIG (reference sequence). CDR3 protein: CARSRFSGRLSYEQYF. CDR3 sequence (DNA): TGTGCCCGGAGTCGATTTAGCGGGAGGTTATCCTACGAGCAGTACTTC.

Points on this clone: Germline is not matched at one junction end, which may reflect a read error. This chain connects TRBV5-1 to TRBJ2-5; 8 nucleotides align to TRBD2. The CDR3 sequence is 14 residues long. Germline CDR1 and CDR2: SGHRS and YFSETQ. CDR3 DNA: TGCGCCAGCAGGTTGGGTAGCGGGACAGAGACCCAGTACTTC. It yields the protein CASRLGSGTETQYF.

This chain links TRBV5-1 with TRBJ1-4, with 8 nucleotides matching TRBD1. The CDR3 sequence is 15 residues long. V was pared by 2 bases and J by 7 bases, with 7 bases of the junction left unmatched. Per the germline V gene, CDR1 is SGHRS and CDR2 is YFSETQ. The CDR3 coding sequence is TGCGCCAGCAGCTTCCTCACAGGGGGTGGTGAAAAACTGTTTTTT. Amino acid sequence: CASSFLTGGGEKLFF.

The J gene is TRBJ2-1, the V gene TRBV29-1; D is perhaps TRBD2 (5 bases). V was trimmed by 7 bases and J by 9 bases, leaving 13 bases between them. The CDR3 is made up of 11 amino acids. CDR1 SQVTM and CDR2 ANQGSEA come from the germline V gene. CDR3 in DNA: TGCAGCGCCGGTTGGGAGATTGAGCAGTTCTTC. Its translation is CSAGWEIEQFF.

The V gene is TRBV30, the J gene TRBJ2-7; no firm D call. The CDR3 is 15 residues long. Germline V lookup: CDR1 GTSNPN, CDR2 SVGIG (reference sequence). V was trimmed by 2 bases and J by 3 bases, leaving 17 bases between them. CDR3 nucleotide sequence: TGTGCCTGGAGTCAGGACGTCGTTAGTCACTACGAGCAGTACTTC. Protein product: CAWSQDVVSHYEQYF.

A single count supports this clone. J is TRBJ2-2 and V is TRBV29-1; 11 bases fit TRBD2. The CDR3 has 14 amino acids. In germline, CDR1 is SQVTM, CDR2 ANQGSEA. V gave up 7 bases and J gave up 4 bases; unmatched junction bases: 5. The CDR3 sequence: CSGRLAGSTGELFF. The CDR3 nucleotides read TGCAGCGGGCGACTAGCGGGGAGCACCGGGGAGCTGTTTTTT.

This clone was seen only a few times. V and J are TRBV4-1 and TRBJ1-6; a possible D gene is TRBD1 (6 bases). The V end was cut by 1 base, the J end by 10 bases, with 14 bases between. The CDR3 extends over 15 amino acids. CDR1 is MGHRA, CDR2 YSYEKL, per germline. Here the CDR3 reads CASSQGRQEPSPLHF. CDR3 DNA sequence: TGCGCCAGCAGCCAAGGACGACAGGAACCATCACCCCTCCACTTT.

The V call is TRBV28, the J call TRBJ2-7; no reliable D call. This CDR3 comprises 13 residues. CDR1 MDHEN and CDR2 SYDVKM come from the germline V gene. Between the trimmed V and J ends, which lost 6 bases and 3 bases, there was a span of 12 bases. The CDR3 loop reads CASRGSSYYEQYF. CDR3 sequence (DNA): TGTGCCAGCAGGGGTAGCTCCTACTACGAGCAGTACTTC.

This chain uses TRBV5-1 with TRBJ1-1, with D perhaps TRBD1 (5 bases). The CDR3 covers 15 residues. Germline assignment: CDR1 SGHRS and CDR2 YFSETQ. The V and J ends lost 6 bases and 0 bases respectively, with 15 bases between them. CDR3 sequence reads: CASTLGGLVNTEAFF. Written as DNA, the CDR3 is TGCGCCAGCACCCTGGGGGGGTTGGTGAACACTGAAGCTTTCTTT.